This T cell receptor (beta chain) was documented in a study of shared clonotypes between healthy human individuals. General observations from the study: Relative to clonotypes present in all four donors, those not shared had lower generation probabilities.

Concerning this clone itself: Its antigen is unidentified.

Germline-derived CDR1 and CDR2 are SGHDN and FVKESK. The CDR3 has 16 residues. Trimming removed 0 bases from V and 6 bases from J, with 16 bases in between. Donors included only healthy HIV-negative adults lacking recent acute infections or vaccinations. Assay used: immunoSEQ multiplex PCR; TCRdb lists only in-frame clones, some missing. The data show about 710,000 clones, over 60% seen once. This sequence joins TRBV14 and TRBJ2-3; perhaps TRBD2 as D (7 bases). Material for sequencing was memory CD4+ T cells sorted from blood. Subset defined: CD45RA-negative fraction. The TCR sequence derives from a woman aged 30 to 39 in good health. This CDR3 reads CASSQDLRGRGDTQYF. CDR3 DNA: TGTGCCAGCAGCCAAGATCTCAGAGGGAGGGGGGATACGCAGTATTTT.